One sample yielded the 30 T cell receptor beta chains listed below, sequenced in a study of CD8 T cells in ankylosing spondylitis. TCRdb passed the 5' RACE reads through MiXCR, listing each CDR3 protein once. The data hold hundreds of thousands of distinct CDR3 sequences, with around 8% observed a single time. Sequencing was done on a sample of blood, either unsorted or a sorted T cell fraction (not recorded which). The receptors were gathered from a female donor with ankylosing spondylitis or in good health (not recorded which).

This clonotype was observed many times. The chain links TRBV4-3 to TRBJ2-2, with 8 nucleotides matching TRBD1. Germline CDR1 and CDR2: LGHNA and YSLEER. V was pared by 7 bases and J by 3 bases, with 13 bases of the junction left unmatched. CDR3 length: 17 amino acids. CDR3 DNA: TGCGCCAGCACCCTAGGACAGGGAGCAGGGGACACCGGGGAGCTGTTTTTT. This translates into CASTLGQGAGDTGELFF.

The V gene is TRBV20-1, the J gene TRBJ2-1, with TRBD2 identical over 8 bases. The J segment lost 1 base and the V segment lost 0 bases, leaving 20 bases of the junction unmatched. The germline V gene has CDR1 DFQATT and CDR2 SNEGSKA (reference sequence). The CDR3 is made up of 21 amino acids. The CDR3 reads CSAREFNSREAILASYNEQFF. CDR3 nucleotides: TGCAGTGCTAGAGAATTTAACTCGCGGGAGGCTATACTAGCGTCCTACAATGAGCAGTTCTTC.

This clonotype was counted only a few times. The V gene is TRBV9, the J gene TRBJ2-3; TRBD2 might be the D (6 bases). The V gene lost 3 bases and the J gene lost 2 bases, with 19 bases spanning the gap. Germline V gives CDR1 SGDLS, CDR2 YYNGEE. There are 17 residues in the CDR3. In DNA form, the CDR3 reads TGTGCCAGCAGCGAGGCAAGCGGGTCCCGACTCACAGATACGCAGTATTTT. Protein: CASSEASGSRLTDTQYF.

This clonotype was found many times. The rearrangement joins TRBV20-1 to TRBJ2-1, with TRBD2 identical over 8 bases. V lost 6 bases to trimming and J lost 2 bases; unmatched junction nucleotides: 6. There are 14 residues in the CDR3. Germline CDR1 reads DFQATT; CDR2 reads SNEGSKA (reference sequence). The CDR3 nucleotides are TGCAGTGCCCCTCGGGAGGGAACCTACAATGAGCAGTTCTTC. This translates into CSAPREGTYNEQFF.

This clonotype was observed at least ten times. V gene TRBV27 combines with J gene TRBJ2-6; D unresolved. V shed 0 bases and J shed 3 bases, with 0 bases lying between them. CDR3 length equals 13 residues. CDR1 MNHEY and CDR2 SMNVEV come from the germline V gene (reference sequence). CDR3 residues: CASSLSGANVLTF. CDR3 in DNA: TGTGCCAGCAGTTTATCTGGGGCCAACGTCCTGACTTTC.

This clonotype was observed many times. The rearrangement joins TRBV20-1 to TRBJ1-2; no firm D call. Germline V gene lookup returns CDR1 DFQATT and CDR2 SNEGSKA (reference sequence). This CDR3 has 12 residues. V lost 3 bases, J lost 9 bases, and 14 bases lay in between. CDR3 sequence (DNA): TGCAGTGCTAGGGTGCGGGCCCAGAGCTACACCTTC. This codes for CSARVRAQSYTF.

In this sample, this clonotype turned up many times. This chain connects TRBV7-6 to TRBJ2-6; maybe TRBD2 (5 bases). With 5 bases removed from V and 4 bases from J, the gap between germline ends came to 15 bases. The CDR3 covers 16 residues. Germline values: CDR1 SGHVS, CDR2 FNYEAQ. CDR3 in amino acids: CASSRTPPRGANVLTF. The CDR3 DNA is TGTGCCAGCAGCAGGACTCCCCCCCGAGGGGCCAACGTCCTGACTTTC.

This clonotype was observed at least ten times. The chain combines TRBV7-2 with TRBJ2-1; perhaps D is TRBD1 or TRBD2 (5 bases each). CDR3 size: 12 residues. The germline CDR1 and CDR2 sequences are SGHTA and FQGNSA. V lost 5 bases and J 8 bases, leaving 10 bases between the germline ends. CDR3 residues: CASSHGTYEQFF. CDR3 DNA: TGTGCCAGCAGCCACGGGACCTATGAGCAGTTCTTC.

This clonotype was recorded many times. Here the CDR3 reads CASSLNRETQYF. The CDR3, as DNA: TGTGCCAGCAGCTTAAACCGAGAGACCCAGTACTTC. This sequence joins TRBV7-9 and TRBJ2-5; D ambiguous. This CDR3 has 12 amino acids. V was shortened by 2 bases and J by 4 bases, with 5 bases between the two germline ends. Per the germline V gene, CDR1 is SEHNR and CDR2 is FQNEAQ (reference sequence).

This clonotype was observed at least ten times. This chain uses TRBV6-2 or TRBV6-3 with TRBJ1-2, with TRBD1 as a possible D gene (5 bases). Trimming removed 2 bases at V and 7 bases at J, with 14 bases between. The CDR3 is 14 residues long. Per the germline V gene, CDR1 is MNHEY and CDR2 is SVGEGT. The CDR3 nucleotides read TGTGCCAGCAGTTACGGCCCCCTCGGGGGTGGCTACACCTTC. It codes for CASSYGPLGGGYTF.

This clonotype was observed at least ten times. The rearrangement uses TRBV18 and TRBJ1-1; weak D call: TRBD1 (6 bases). This CDR3 has 14 residues. Trimming cost V 2 bases and J 1 base, with 8 bases left between them. The germline V gene encodes CDR1 KGHSH and CDR2 LQKENI. The CDR3 here is CASSPGTPNTEAFF. CDR3 DNA: TGTGCCAGCTCACCAGGGACACCGAACACTGAAGCTTTCTTT.

At least ten counts were recorded for this clonotype. The chain links TRBV3-1 to TRBJ1-2, with TRBD1 identical over 8 bases. The CDR3 loop spans 15 amino acids. Germline-derived CDR1 and CDR2 are LGHDT and YNNKEL (reference sequence). V trimming: 4 bases; J trimming: 4 bases; junction bases outside the gene matches: 8. CDR3 in DNA: TGTGCCAGCAGCCTTGGGACAGGAGGAGGCTATGGCTACACCTTC. This codes for CASSLGTGGGYGYTF.

This clonotype has at least ten counts. The chain couples TRBV20-1 to TRBJ2-1, with 9 positions matching TRBD2. The CDR3 totals 15 residues. Germline CDR1 is DFQATT and CDR2 is SNEGSKA (reference sequence). The J segment lost 0 bases and the V segment lost 5 bases, leaving 5 bases of the junction unmatched. The CDR3 DNA follows: TGCAGTGCTTTACTAGCGGGTAGCTCCTACAATGAGCAGTTCTTC. As protein: CSALLAGSSYNEQFF.

The chain is built from TRBV11-1 and TRBJ2-6; 11 positions match TRBD1. Germline CDR1 and CDR2: SGHAT and FQDESV (reference sequence). V lost 5 bases, J lost 0 bases, and 6 bases stayed unmatched. This CDR3 is built from 18 residues. CDR3 sequence: CASSPGQGAGSGANVLTF. CDR3 coding DNA: TGTGCCAGCAGCCCCGGACAGGGGGCTGGCTCTGGGGCCAACGTCCTGACTTTC. Using reference TRBV11-1 and TRBJ2-6 for the parts outside the CDR3, the full variable domain is EAEVAQSPRYKITEKSQAVAFWCDPISGHATLYWYRQILGQGPELLVQFQDESVVDDSQLPKDRFSAERLKGVDSTLKIQPAELGDSAMYLCASSPGQGAGSGANVLTFGAGSRLTVL.

The table lists this clonotype with many counts. The chain joins TRBV20-1 to TRBJ2-1; no clear D gene. Trimming stripped 0 bases from V and 2 bases from J, with 8 bases between. Germline lookup yields CDR1 DFQATT and CDR2 SNEGSKA (reference sequence). CDR3 size: 14 residues. DNA of the CDR3: TGCAGTGCTAGAGATCTAGGGACCTACAATGAGCAGTTCTTC. It specifies CSARDLGTYNEQFF.

The rearrangement uses TRBV24-1 and TRBJ1-2; a possible D gene is TRBD1 (5 bases). V lost 11 bases and J 1 base, leaving 10 bases between the germline ends. CDR1 and CDR2 from the germline V gene are KGHDR and SFDVKD. The CDR3 totals 12 residues. In DNA form, the CDR3 reads TGTGCCATCCAGGGAAATAACTATGGCTACACCTTC. Its translation: CAIQGNNYGYTF.

CDR3 amino acids: CASSPGRGYEKLFF. The CDR3 coding sequence is TGTGCCAGCAGCCCGGGACGGGGGTATGAAAAACTGTTTTTT. The rearrangement links TRBV7-6 to TRBJ1-4, with D perhaps matching TRBD1 (5 bases). This CDR3 comprises 14 residues. CDR1 SGHVS and CDR2 FNYEAQ come from the germline V gene. Between the trimmed V and J ends, which lost 5 bases and 6 bases, there was a span of 13 bases.

In this sample, this clonotype turned up many times. The V gene is TRBV21-1, the J gene TRBJ2-7; TRBD1 reflects the table's D call only, with no check against the DNA. TRBV21-1 counts as a pseudogene. The CDR3 is made up of 16 amino acids. The CDR3 DNA reads TGTGCCAGCAGCAAACGTCGGGCTCCCCGGATCTACGAGCAGTACTTC. Residues: CASSKRRAPRIYEQYF.

This clonotype has ten or more counts. This chain joins TRBV5-1 and TRBJ2-1; 12 nucleotides align to TRBD2. CDR3 length equals 15 residues. V was pared by 3 bases and J by 7 bases, with 5 bases of the junction left unmatched. Germline loops: CDR1 SGHRS, CDR2 YFSETQ. CDR3 sequence (DNA): TGCGCCAGCAGCTCCGGACTAGCGGGACAGAATGAGCAGTTCTTC. This sequence encodes CASSSGLAGQNEQFF.

This clonotype was seen repeatedly, ten times or more. The rearrangement joins TRBV20-1 to TRBJ2-1; TRBD2 matches 10 bases. The length of the CDR3 is 15 residues. The junction had 13 bases not matched to a gene; V was cut back by 2 bases and J by 12 bases. Germline assignment: CDR1 DFQATT and CDR2 SNEGSKA (reference sequence). CDR3 loop: CSARSTSGAPVWQFF. Here the CDR3 DNA reads TGCAGTGCTAGATCTACTAGCGGGGCCCCGGTTTGGCAGTTCTTC.

This clonotype was seen more than once but under ten times. The genes are TRBV20-1 and TRBJ1-2, with 9 bases lining up with TRBD1. V dropped 0 bases and J dropped 7; count of bases not matched to a gene: 12. This CDR3 is built from 16 residues. Germline CDR1 is DFQATT and CDR2 is SNEGSKA (reference sequence). CDR3 sequence: CSARDPLGTGNGGYTF. CDR3 bases: TGCAGTGCTAGAGATCCCCTCGGGACAGGGAACGGTGGCTACACCTTC.

The sample holds many counts of this clonotype. The chain couples TRBV7-2 to TRBJ2-3; D perhaps matches TRBD2 (6 bases). Per the germline V gene, CDR1 is SGHTA and CDR2 is FQGNSA. The CDR3 extends over 15 amino acids. V was pared by 5 bases and J by 1 base, with 13 bases between. The CDR3 loop is CASSPPGLGTDTQYF. CDR3 DNA: TGTGCCAGCAGCCCCCCGGGACTCGGCACAGATACGCAGTATTTT.

This chain connects TRBV7-9 to TRBJ2-3; either TRBD1 or TRBD2 may supply D (5 bases each). V gave up 3 bases and J gave up 0 bases, with 16 bases separating them. The CDR3 covers 17 residues. CDR1 is SEHNR, CDR2 FQNEAQ, per germline (reference sequence). This CDR3 is CASSLARDRPSTDTQYF. CDR3 nucleotide sequence: TGTGCCAGCAGCTTGGCCCGGGACCGACCTAGCACAGATACGCAGTATTTT.

This clonotype was found many times. This chain joins TRBV4-3 and TRBJ2-4; 8 bases fit TRBD1. The germline V gene encodes CDR1 LGHNA and CDR2 YSLEER. V dropped 0 bases and J dropped 8; count of bases not matched to a gene: 6. This CDR3 contains 15 residues. CDR3 coding DNA: TGCGCCAGCAGCCAAGATCTCCACAGGGGGGACATTCAGTACTTC. Translation: CASSQDLHRGDIQYF.

This clonotype was seen ten or more times. V is TRBV20-1 and J is TRBJ2-1, with D possibly TRBD1 on 6 matching bases. The CDR3 spans 12 residues. Trimming stripped 6 bases from V and 8 bases from J, with 14 bases between. From germline, CDR1 is DFQATT and CDR2 SNEGSKA (reference sequence). CDR3 region: CSARNRVDEQFF. CDR3 nucleotides: TGCAGTGCCAGGAACAGGGTGGATGAGCAGTTCTTC.

This clonotype has a handful of counts. The rearrangement uses TRBV18 and TRBJ2-2; possibly TRBD1 for D (5 bases). Trimming shortened V by 6 bases and J by 0 bases, and 11 bases separated the two germline ends. CDR3 size: 15 residues. The V gene's germline CDR1 is KGHSH and CDR2 LQKENI. CDR3 sequence (DNA): TGTGCCAGCTCGGTTGGGGCCGCGAACACCGGGGAGCTGTTTTTT. Translation gives CASSVGAANTGELFF.

This clonotype was seen only a few times. The rearrangement joins TRBV28 to TRBJ1-1, with D hard to call. Trimming removed 2 bases at V and 1 base at J, with 8 bases between. Germline values: CDR1 MDHEN, CDR2 SYDVKM. The CDR3 is made up of 14 amino acids. For the CDR3, the DNA is TGTGCCAGCAGTTTACTAGCCAGGAACACTGAAGCTTTCTTT. Encoded protein: CASSLLARNTEAFF.

This clonotype has ten or more counts. This chain connects TRBV27 to TRBJ1-1, with TRBD1 matching 7 bases. Per the germline V gene, CDR1 is MNHEY and CDR2 is SMNVEV (reference sequence). The CDR3 extends over 15 amino acids. V was pared by 1 base and J by 5 bases, with 7 bases of the junction left unmatched. CDR3 amino acids: CASSLYEGARTEAFF. CDR3 in DNA: TGTGCCAGCAGTTTATATGAGGGGGCGCGAACTGAAGCTTTCTTT.

This clonotype was found many times. V and J are TRBV27 and TRBJ2-7; unclear D gene. Trimming removed 5 bases at V and 5 bases at J, with 7 bases between. The CDR3 totals 11 residues. The V gene's germline CDR1 is MNHEY and CDR2 SMNVEV (reference sequence). CDR3 protein: CASSIGDEQYF. The CDR3 DNA sequence: TGTGCCAGCAGTATCGGCGACGAGCAGTACTTC.

This clonotype was observed a few times. The chain links TRBV15 to TRBJ1-4, with TRBD1 identical over 8 bases. CDR1 is LNHNV and CDR2 is YYDKDF in the germline V gene (reference sequence). After removal of 3 bases from V and 8 bases from J, the junction contained 8 bases not matched to a gene. This CDR3 is built from 15 residues. The CDR3 DNA is TGTGCCACCAGCAGGGGGACAGGAGCGCCCGAAAAACTGTTTTTT. As protein: CATSRGTGAPEKLFF.